This TCR beta chain was sequenced for a study of cytomegalovirus exposure and HLA in healthy donors. Broader study findings: A previous analysis found most TCR beta V segments productive roughly 87% or roughly 30% of the time.

60 Vbeta and 13 Jbeta primers were used in PCR. The protocol was immunoSEQ multiplex PCR, while the TCRdb copy is restricted to in-frame clones and leaves out a portion. Of 200,000 to 250,000 clones listed, around 75% are singletons. Each donor was nominally healthy when sampled (though unrecorded immune exposures were likely). The table lists this clone with a few counts. Its cognate antigen is unknown. The TCR was taken from a woman in her 30s in good health and CMV-seronegative. Sequences were obtained from PBMCs.

The CDR3 sequence is CASSPGGGPGTGELFF. CDR3 nucleotides: TGTGCCAGCAGCCCAGGCGGCGGGCCGGGGACCGGGGAGCTGTTTTTT. This chain uses TRBV7-9 with TRBJ2-2; possibly TRBD2 for D (5 bases). Germline V gene data show CDR1 as SEHNR and CDR2 as FQNEAQ (reference sequence). The CDR3 has 16 amino acids. V lost 5 bases, J lost 5 bases, and 18 bases lay in between.